One T cell receptor beta chain is described in this entry. The sample comes from a study of OX40 agonist ivuxolimab in advanced cancers. Clones were sequenced by immunoSEQ multiplex PCR, and TCRdb holds only the in-frame ones, with some missing. The data hold tens of thousands of clones, with around 80% observed a single time. Source: CD4+ or CD8+ T cells sorted from blood, taken in a trial of the OX40 agonist ivuxolimab. The TCR comes from an adult with an advanced solid tumor such as melanoma, head and neck, liver or kidney cancer.

The CDR3 spells CASSDRAGSSYEQYF. The CDR3 DNA reads as TGTGCCAGCAGCGACAGAGCGGGGTCTTCCTACGAGCAGTACTTC. The chain employs TRBV13 and TRBJ2-7; the match to TRBD2 covers 7 bases. Germline V CDR1 and CDR2: PRHDT, FYEKMQ (reference sequence). Losses at the gene ends were 5 bases for V and 1 base for J; bases not matched to a gene: 8. This CDR3 is 15 amino acids long.